This T cell receptor beta chain derives from a study of shared clonotypes between healthy human individuals. Profiling relied on immunoSEQ multiplex PCR, and the TCRdb table lists in-frame clones only, not all of them. This sample has about 2.5 million clones; around 92% occur once, and the top ten carry approximately 0.41%. With 4 bases clipped from V and 13 bases from J, the junction kept 10 bases outside the gene matches. This CDR3 has 13 amino acids. Germline CDR1 is KGHSH and CDR2 is LQKENI. Sequencing was performed on naive CD4+ T cells from PBMCs. Subset in this sample: CD45RA+ positively selected. The chain carries TRBV18 and TRBJ1-2; 9 bases match TRBD1. The sequence derives from a man aged 18 to 30 in good health. Some clones in this sample may be carry-over from other donors' samples. The CDR3 region is CASSLEGQGPSTF. CDR3 nucleotide sequence: TGTGCCAGCTCACTAGAGGGACAGGGCCCGAGCACCTTC.